This T cell receptor beta chain was profiled in a study of cytomegalovirus exposure and HLA in healthy donors. Both 60 Vbeta primers and 13 Jbeta primers went into the PCR. In the original processing: Around 80 million unique TCR beta chains, around 10 million of them shared, were counted by a later analysis. The data were produced by immunoSEQ multiplex PCR, yet TCRdb's version contains in-frame clones alone and is incomplete. V, J and clone size derive from that table, while D and trimming were established from the DNA sequence. The sample includes approximately 97,000 clones, 65% to 85% of them seen just once. Sequencing input: PBMCs. The receptor was isolated from a man aged 35-49 years in good health and CMV-seropositive.

CDR3 residues: CASSITYNEQFF. The CDR3 nucleotides are TGCGCCAGCAGTATTACCTACAATGAGCAGTTCTTC. V gene TRBV10-1 combines with J gene TRBJ2-1; D unclear. The CDR3 loop spans 12 amino acids. CDR1 WNHNN and CDR2 SYGVQD come from the germline V gene (reference sequence). The V gene lost 5 bases and the J gene lost 2 bases, with 4 bases spanning the gap.